This TCR beta chain was retrieved from a study of blood T cell repertoires in COVID-19. Across the whole study: Sites across the United States, Italy and Spain contributed samples from acute and convalescent COVID-19. T cells, B-cell-depleted T cells, or PBMCs provided the cDNA or gDNA that served as material.

The CDR3 totals 16 residues. Authors' data handling: Estimation of nucleated cell counts was performed using reference gene primer amplification. TCRdb's copy holds only in-frame clones and misses some; the assay was immunoSEQ multiplex PCR. V and J calls and clone size are those listed in that table; D and trimming were worked out from the DNA. The sample includes roughly 33,000 clones, approximately 86% of them seen just once. Sequenced material: peripheral blood. This receptor was obtained from a human donor in a cohort sampled during active COVID-19. J is TRBJ1-5 and V is TRBV21-1; the D call in the table, TRBD1, was not verified against the DNA. TRBV21-1 is designated a pseudogene. This chain's CDR3 is CASSTFRRDINQPQHF. The CDR3 DNA sequence: TGTGCCAGCAGCACTTTCCGCAGGGATATCAATCAGCCCCAGCATTTT.